This T cell receptor (beta chain) was sequenced during a study of shared clonotypes between healthy human individuals. CDR1 and CDR2 (germline): SGHRS, YFSETQ. The ends lost 4 bases at V and 1 base at J; junction bases unmatched: 9. There are 18 residues in the CDR3. Splitting of each subset's genomic DNA was done evenly across several immunoSEQ plates. The protocol was immunoSEQ multiplex PCR, while the TCRdb copy is restricted to in-frame clones and leaves out a portion. This sample yields roughly 2.2 million clones, of which around 90% are seen a single time; about 0.36% belongs to the top ten. This chain connects TRBV5-1 to TRBJ2-5; 14 nucleotides match TRBD2. The TCR comes from a man aged 18 to 29 in good health. Some clones in this sample may be carry-over from other donors' samples. Sequenced input: naive CD4+ T cells from PBMCs. Subset meaning: CD45RA+ positively selected. The CDR3 DNA reads TGCGCCAGCAGCCCCGGGACTAGCGGGAGAGCTCTCCAAGAGACCCAGTACTTC. The encoded protein is CASSPGTSGRALQETQYF.